Listed here is a single T cell receptor beta chain. The source of the sample is a study of shared clonotypes between healthy human individuals. Genomic DNA belonging to each subset was distributed in equal measure over several immunoSEQ plates. Clones were sequenced by immunoSEQ multiplex PCR, and TCRdb holds only the in-frame ones, with some missing. The sample lists 500,000 to 650,000 clones, around three quarters occurring once. This CDR3 region has 13 residues. Per germline, CDR1 SGHDT and CDR2 YYEEEE. V gave up 4 bases and J gave up 4 bases, with 11 bases separating them. The chain carries TRBV5-6 and TRBJ1-2, with a tentative D call TRBD1 (5 bases). This sequence originates from a woman aged 40 to 49 in good health. Some clones in this sample may be carry-over from other donors' samples. Sequencing used PBMCs. CDR3 region: CASSTGTVYGYTF. The CDR3 bases are TGTGCCAGCAGCACCGGGACGGTCTATGGCTACACCTTC.